The 5 T cell receptor beta chains below come from one sample, sequenced in a study of T cells in Graves' hyperthyroidism and ophthalmopathy. Researchers took RNA transcripts and amplified the TCR beta CDR3 regions from them. With the HTBI primer set, the TCR CDR3 went through a first round of RT-PCR. TCRdb itself ran the multiplex PCR reads through MiXCR, one entry per CDR3 protein. The sample lists around 600,000 distinct CDR3 sequences; about 14% were seen once. Sequenced sample: blood. The source of these receptors is a woman aged 50 to 60 with Graves' ophthalmopathy.

For this clonotype: This CDR3 is missing its conserved last phenylalanine or tryptophan, likely due to a read error. This chain joins TRBV15 and TRBJ1-1; D remains ambiguous. The CDR3 spans 16 residues. The V end lost 2 bases, the J end lost 4 bases, and 17 bases lay between the germline ends. Germline V gene lookup returns CDR1 LNHNV and CDR2 YYDKDF (reference sequence). In DNA, the CDR3 is TGTGCCACCAGCAGAAACCCTACAGCGGAATTCACTGAAGCTTTCCTT. The encoded protein is CATSRNPTAEFTEAFL.

This clonotype was seen a handful of times. The genes are TRBV30 and TRBJ2-7; TRBD1 matches at 7 bases. The V gene's germline CDR1 is GTSNPN and CDR2 SVGIG (reference sequence). This CDR3 comprises 14 residues. J lost 2 bases, V lost 4 bases, and 8 bases had no gene match. The CDR3 coding sequence is TGTGCCTGGAAGAATCCGGGACAGACCTACGAGCAGTACTTC. It yields the protein CAWKNPGQTYEQYF.

The V call is TRBV5-6, the J call TRBJ1-3, with D tentatively TRBD1 (6 bases). Trimming shortened V by 4 bases and J by 3 bases, and 17 bases separated the two germline ends. The CDR3 totals 16 residues. Per the germline V gene, CDR1 is SGHDT and CDR2 is YYEEEE. In DNA, the CDR3 is TGTGCCAGCAGCCTGATTAGGGGGTTCAGTGGAAACACCATATATTTT. Protein sequence: CASSLIRGFSGNTIYF. Combining the CDR3 with reference TRBV5-6 and TRBJ1-3 gives the whole variable domain DAGVTQSPTHLIKTRGQQVTLRCSPKSGHDTVSWYQQALGQGPQFIFQYYEEEERQRGNFPDRFSGHQFPNYSSELNVNALLLGDSALYLCASSLIRGFSGNTIYFGEGSWLTVV.

This clonotype was recorded at least ten times. The V and J genes are TRBV28 and TRBJ2-1; the match to TRBD2 covers 13 bases. The CDR3 loop spans 16 amino acids. Germline V CDR1 and CDR2: MDHEN, SYDVKM. Trimming at V came to 6 bases and at J to 10 bases, leaving 12 bases not matched to a gene. The CDR3: CASSSTGTSGAREQFF. CDR3 coding DNA: TGTGCCAGCAGCTCCACGGGGACTAGCGGGGCTCGGGAGCAGTTCTTC. Complete variable domain (other parts from reference TRBV28 and TRBJ2-1): DVKVTQSSRYLVKRTGEKVFLECVQDMDHENMFWYRQDPGLGLRLIYFSYDVKMKEKGDIPEGYSVSREKKERFSLILESASTNQTSMYLCASSSTGTSGAREQFFGPGTRLTVL.

In this sample, this clonotype turned up many times. The chain employs TRBV20-1 and TRBJ1-1, with a weak D call TRBD1 (5 bases). This CDR3 is built from 16 residues. In germline, CDR1 is DFQATT, CDR2 SNEGSKA (reference sequence). With 0 bases removed from V and 0 bases from J, the gap between germline ends came to 14 bases. The CDR3, as DNA: TGCAGTGCTAGAGATTGGGGGAGGAACATGAACACTGAAGCTTTCTTT. Residues: CSARDWGRNMNTEAFF.